This T cell receptor (beta chain) originates from a study of identical twins. Germline CDR1 is SEHNR and CDR2 is FQNEAQ (reference sequence). This CDR3 region has 15 residues. V lost 7 bases to trimming and J lost 1 base, with 11 bases between them. This clonotype has ten or more counts. The antigen remains unidentified. Study results and limitations: There was an excess of low generation probability in the out-of-frame alpha sequences that twins shared. Twins showed weaker excess sharing in their beta out-of-frame sequences.

A single record per CDR3 protein comes from TCRdb applying MiXCR to the 5' RACE reads. The sample yields nearly 650,000 distinct CDR3 sequences, under 8.5% seen once. These data were also reused for a study on yellow fever vaccine responses in identical twins.

Sequencing used PBMCs. This sequence joins TRBV7-9 and TRBJ2-6; possible D gene TRBD1, 5 bases. The receptor comes from a woman between 18 and 30 years old in good health. This CDR3 reads CASNQGWSGANVLTF. CDR3 nucleotides: TGTGCCAGCAATCAGGGATGGTCTGGGGCCAACGTCCTGACTTTC. The full variable domain, rest sourced from reference TRBV7-9 and TRBJ2-6, is DTGVSQNPRHKITKRGQNVTFRCDPISEHNRLYWYRQTLGQGPEFLTYFQNEAQLEKSRLLSDRFSAERPKGSFSTLEIQRTEQGDSAMYLCASNQGWSGANVLTFGAGSRLTVL.